Presented here are 20 T cell receptor beta chains from one specimen sequenced in a study of OX40 agonist ivuxolimab in advanced cancers. TCRdb's table, derived via immunoSEQ multiplex PCR, lists solely in-frame clones and lacks some. The top ten clones hold more than 13% of a sample with about 66,000 clones, around 89% of them seen once. The source material was CD4+ or CD8+ T cells sorted from blood, sampled in a trial of the OX40 agonist ivuxolimab. Receptors were obtained from an adult with an advanced solid tumor such as melanoma, head and neck, liver or kidney cancer.

V gene TRBV13 combines with J gene TRBJ1-2, with D unclear. The V gene's germline CDR1 is PRHDT and CDR2 FYEKMQ (reference sequence). V dropped 5 bases and J dropped 6 bases, with 13 bases sitting between them. This CDR3 has 13 amino acids. The chain's CDR3 is CASSPGSIDGYTF. The CDR3 DNA follows: TGTGCCAGCAGCCCCGGCTCGATCGATGGCTACACCTTC.

This clone has just one count. This CDR3 is CASSMTSGGSYNEQFF. In DNA form, the CDR3 reads TGTGCCAGTAGTATGACTAGCGGAGGGTCCTACAATGAGCAGTTCTTC. V gene TRBV19 combines with J gene TRBJ2-1, with TRBD2 matching over 9 bases. After removal of 3 bases from V and 1 base from J, the junction contained 4 bases not matched to a gene. The CDR3 is 16 residues long. CDR1 is LNHDA, CDR2 SQIVND, per germline (reference sequence).

The gene calls are TRBV28 and TRBJ1-1; possibly TRBD1 for D (5 bases). There are 14 residues in the CDR3. Germline assignment: CDR1 MDHEN and CDR2 SYDVKM. V lost 7 bases to trimming and J lost 3 bases, with 15 bases between them. The CDR3 nucleotides are TGTGCCAGCACCCAACGGAGGGGTGACACTGAAGCTTTCTTT. As protein: CASTQRRGDTEAFF.

In this sample, this clone turned up once. The chain has TRBV29-1 and TRBJ2-5; 12 bases match TRBD2. The germline gives CDR1 SQVTM, CDR2 ANQGSEA. CDR3 size: 15 residues. With V trimmed by 4 bases and J by 2 bases, 5 bases remained unmatched. This CDR3 reads CSVGLAGGVQETQYF. The DNA for the CDR3 is TGCAGCGTTGGCCTAGCGGGAGGGGTTCAAGAGACCCAGTACTTC.

The chain is built from TRBV19 and TRBJ2-7, with D perhaps matching TRBD1 (6 bases). There are 12 residues in the CDR3. Between the trimmed V and J ends, which lost 9 bases and 5 bases, there was a span of 14 bases. The germline CDR1 and CDR2 sequences are LNHDA and SQIVND (reference sequence). The DNA of the CDR3 is TGTGCCAGCGGCGCCCCAGGGGACGAGCAGTACTTC. As protein: CASGAPGDEQYF.

The rearrangement links TRBV2 to TRBJ1-2, with a tentative D call TRBD1 (5 bases). The CDR3 spans 12 residues. Trimming cost V 5 bases and J 8 bases, with 12 bases left between them. Germline V gene sequence: CDR1 SNHLY, CDR2 FYNNEI. This chain's CDR3 is CASSWVTGGYTF. Written as DNA, the CDR3 is TGTGCCAGCAGTTGGGTCACAGGCGGCTACACCTTC.

This rearrangement joins TRBV5-6 to TRBJ2-3; 12 nucleotides align to TRBD2. V lost 4 bases, J lost 3 bases, and 3 bases stayed unmatched. CDR1 is SGHDT and CDR2 is YYEEEE in the germline V gene. The CDR3 is 15 residues long. This CDR3 is CASSPTSGRTDTQYF. CDR3 bases: TGTGCCAGCAGCCCAACTAGCGGGAGGACAGATACGCAGTATTTT.

The chain employs TRBV4-2 and TRBJ2-7, with 9 positions matching TRBD2. Per germline, CDR1 LGHNA and CDR2 YNFKEQ. This CDR3 has 15 amino acids. V shed 0 bases and J 6 bases; nucleotides not matched to a gene: 6. For the CDR3, the DNA is TGTGCCAGCAGCCAAGATCCGGGACTAGCTGCCGAGCAGTACTTC. It encodes CASSQDPGLAAEQYF.

This sequence joins TRBV7-8 and TRBJ1-1; no firm D call. V was trimmed by 1 base and J by 11 bases, leaving 8 bases between them. The CDR3 totals 11 residues. Germline CDR1 reads SGHVS; CDR2 reads FQNEAQ. The CDR3 DNA is TGTGCCAGCAGCTTAGAAGGAGGCGCTTTCTTT. Translation: CASSLEGGAFF.

This rearrangement joins TRBV27 to TRBJ2-2; the D is unclear. Germline V gene sequence: CDR1 MNHEY, CDR2 SMNVEV (reference sequence). The CDR3 totals 12 residues. V was shortened by 5 bases and J by 9 bases, with 10 bases between the two germline ends. The CDR3 reads CASSPPSRELFF. The CDR3 DNA is TGTGCCAGCAGTCCCCCCTCCAGGGAGCTGTTTTTT.

This clone has a handful of counts. The chain is built from TRBV29-1 and TRBJ2-2; D remains ambiguous. The V and J ends lost 7 bases and 4 bases respectively, with 10 bases between them. The CDR3 covers 12 residues. Germline V CDR1 and CDR2: SQVTM, ANQGSEA. This CDR3 reads CSAGMVTGELFF. The CDR3 nucleotides read TGCAGCGCCGGAATGGTCACCGGGGAGCTGTTTTTT.

This chain connects TRBV30 to TRBJ2-5; D perhaps matches TRBD2 (7 bases). Germline V gives CDR1 GTSNPN, CDR2 SVGIG (reference sequence). There are 13 residues in the CDR3. V lost 1 base, J lost 4 bases, and 10 bases lay in between. The CDR3 sequence: CAWSGGGRETQYF. The CDR3 bases are TGTGCCTGGAGTGGGGGGGGCCGAGAGACCCAGTACTTC.

The genes are TRBV5-1 and TRBJ2-7, with 7 nucleotides matching TRBD2. From germline, CDR1 is SGHRS and CDR2 YFSETQ. This CDR3 has 14 residues. The junction had 7 bases not matched to a gene; V was cut back by 7 bases and J by 0 bases. CDR3 nucleotides: TGCGCCAGCTCTTGGAGCGGGACCTCCTACGAGCAGTACTTC. Its translation: CASSWSGTSYEQYF. Based on the CDR3 plus reference TRBV5-1 and TRBJ2-7, the full variable domain is KAGVTQTPRYLIKTRGQQVTLSCSPISGHRSVSWYQQTPGQGLQFLFEYFSETQRNKGNFPGRFSGRQFSNSRSEMNVSTLELGDSALYLCASSWSGTSYEQYFGPGTRLTVT.

This sequence joins TRBV10-3 and TRBJ2-7, with D possibly being TRBD1 or TRBD2 (6 bases each). This CDR3 comprises 13 residues. Trimming removed 6 bases from V and 5 bases from J, with 14 bases in between. Germline V gene sequence: CDR1 ENHRY, CDR2 SYGVKD. This CDR3 reads CAISRGPADEQYF. In DNA form, the CDR3 reads TGTGCCATCAGCCGGGGGCCGGCGGACGAGCAGTACTTC.

V and J are TRBV30 and TRBJ1-1; D is undetermined. The V end lost 0 bases, the J end lost 6 bases, and 5 bases lay between the germline ends. The V gene's germline CDR1 is GTSNPN and CDR2 SVGIG (reference sequence). The length of the CDR3 is 11 residues. This CDR3 reads CAWSVIAEAFF. CDR3 nucleotide sequence: TGTGCCTGGAGTGTGATAGCTGAAGCTTTCTTT.

The chain carries TRBV7-3 and TRBJ2-3; 13 nucleotides line up with TRBD2. Germline assignment: CDR1 SGHTA and CDR2 FQGTGA. With 4 bases clipped from V and 3 bases from J, the junction kept 7 bases outside the gene matches. The CDR3 contains 17 residues. In DNA form, the CDR3 reads TGTGCCAGCAGCTCAGAACTAGCGGGAGGGCCAACAGATACGCAGTATTTT. This encodes CASSSELAGGPTDTQYF.

The chain recombines TRBV19 with TRBJ2-7; D is unclear. From germline, CDR1 is LNHDA and CDR2 SQIVND (reference sequence). The CDR3 runs to 13 residues. V was pared by 1 base and J by 4 bases, with 8 bases between. CDR3 in DNA: TGTGCCAGTAGTATAGCGGAGTATTACGAGCAGTACTTC. This sequence encodes CASSIAEYYEQYF. Looking up the rest from reference TRBV19 and TRBJ2-7 gives the full variable domain: DGGITQSPKYLFRKEGQNVTLSCEQNLNHDAMYWYRQDPGQGLRLIYYSQIVNDFQKGDIAEGYSVSREKKESFPLTVTSAQKNPTAFYLCASSIAEYYEQYFGPGTRLTVT.

The gene calls are TRBV7-2 and TRBJ1-2; D unresolved. The ends were cut back, 4 bases at V and 2 bases at J, with 17 bases in the middle. Germline CDR1 reads SGHTA; CDR2 reads FQGNSA. The CDR3 spans 16 residues. The CDR3 nucleotides are TGTGCCAGCAGCTCCGCAGCCAGCGTATCAAACTATGGCTACACCTTC. Residues: CASSSAASVSNYGYTF. Complete variable domain (other parts from reference TRBV7-2 and TRBJ1-2): GAGVSQSPSNKVTEKGKDVELRCDPISGHTALYWYRQSLGQGLEFLIYFQGNSAPDKSGLPSDRFSAERTGGSVSTLTIQRTQQEDSAVYLCASSSAASVSNYGYTFGSGTRLTVV.

The chain couples TRBV2 to TRBJ2-5; D is uncertain. Per germline, CDR1 SNHLY and CDR2 FYNNEI. Trimming pared 9 bases from V and 0 bases from J, leaving 8 bases between. The CDR3 has 12 amino acids. The CDR3 bases are TGTGCCAGTATACAGAACCAAGAGACCCAGTACTTC. This gives the protein CASIQNQETQYF. The full variable domain, rest sourced from reference TRBV2 and TRBJ2-5, is EPEVTQTPSHQVTQMGQEVILRCVPISNHLYFYWYRQILGQKVEFLVSFYNNEISEKSEIFDDQFSVERPDGSNFTLKIRSTKLEDSAMYFCASIQNQETQYFGPGTRLLVL.

The rearrangement links TRBV7-9 to TRBJ2-7; D gene uncertain. V lost 4 bases to trimming and J lost 9 bases, with 16 bases between them. This CDR3 spans 13 amino acids. Germline lookup yields CDR1 SEHNR and CDR2 FQNEAQ (reference sequence). The CDR3 loop is CASSSSLSSVQYF. The CDR3, as DNA: TGTGCCAGCAGCTCCAGTTTAAGTTCTGTGCAGTACTTC.